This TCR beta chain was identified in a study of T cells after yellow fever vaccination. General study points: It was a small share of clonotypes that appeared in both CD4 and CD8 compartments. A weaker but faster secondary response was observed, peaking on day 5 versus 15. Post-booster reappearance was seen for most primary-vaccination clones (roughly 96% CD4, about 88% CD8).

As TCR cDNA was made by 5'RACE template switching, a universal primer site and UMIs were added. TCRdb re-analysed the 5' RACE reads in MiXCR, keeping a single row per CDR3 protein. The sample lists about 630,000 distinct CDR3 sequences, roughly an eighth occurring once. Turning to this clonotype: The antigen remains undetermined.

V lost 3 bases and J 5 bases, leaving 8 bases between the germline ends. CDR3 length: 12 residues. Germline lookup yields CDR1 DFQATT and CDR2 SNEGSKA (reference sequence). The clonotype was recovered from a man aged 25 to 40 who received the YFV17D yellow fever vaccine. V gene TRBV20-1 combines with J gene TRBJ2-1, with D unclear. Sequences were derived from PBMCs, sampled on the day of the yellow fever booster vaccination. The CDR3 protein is CSARWGNNEQFF. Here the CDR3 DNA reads TGCAGTGCTAGGTGGGGAAACAATGAGCAGTTCTTC.